The entry that follows covers one TCR beta chain sequence. No antigen is known for it. Qualities for individual bases were not recorded, and no much larger clone is one base off. The data were taken from a study of cytomegalovirus exposure and HLA in healthy donors (dated by TCRdb to about 2017). For the wider study: An earlier analysis of some 600 of the donors reported under 300 Gb of sequence data and 95 million to 140 million unique TCR beta sequences obtained from approximately 180 million T cells. Among about 360 genotyped donors of the cohort, an average of about 240,000 unique TCR beta nucleotide sequences were sequenced per donor, around 20% of them non-productive. Four to six DR-DQ haplotypes were handled as single units for association and clustering, since linkage in the cohort was strong. The study was designed to test whether signatures of past pathogen exposure could be identified by cataloging public T cell receptors. In an earlier analysis of 550 to 700 of the donors, high-throughput TCR beta sequencing was used to judge whether each TCR beta V gene segment behaved as functional or pseudogenic. HLA typing included class I and class II loci at four-digit resolution. Rather than drawing on any new phenotypic data, the later analysis identified candidate immune exposures from TCR beta sequences and the way those sequences occurred across donors. The study combined high-throughput TCR immunosequencing, statistical association of individual TCRs with disease status, and machine learning to predict cytomegalovirus infection status. A later genetic analysis took genome-wide SNP genotypes for about 55% of the 666 donors and used that subset as a discovery cohort. Donor age, sex, ethnicity and CMV serostatus were compiled alongside the repertoire data. The number of donors typed differed by locus, with roughly 629-640 for A, B, C, DRB1 and DQB1, roughly 520 for DQA1, approximately 570 for DPA1, and some 440 for DPB1. Using immunosequencing, the study profiled T cell repertoires from around 680 subjects and related those repertoires to cytomegalovirus serostatus. In addition to the first cohort of 666 subjects, a separate validation cohort of 130 or so different subjects was used. Every repertoire in the discovery cohort had been generated on one and the same sequencing platform. Of the roughly 400 genotyped donors, around 81% fell in the genetic ancestry cluster associated with self-reported Caucasian donors. In a later analysis, previously published TCR beta repertoires from 550 to 700 donors were re-analyzed and high-resolution HLA genotyping was added so that TCR occurrence patterns could be studied. An early release that covered roughly 600 HLA-typed donors contained about 300 gigabases of sequencing data and around 85 million unique TCR sequences. Paper-wide results and their limitations: About 17 rarely observed V segments, including chromosome 9 orphons, were excluded from the earlier analysis of approximately 600 of the donors because counts were too low. In vitro tests confirmed that a few of the cytomegalovirus-associated TCR beta chains recognize cytomegalovirus antigens. According to a later analysis, most CMV-associated TCR beta chains appeared to be HLA-restricted, and the HLA associations seemed to be driven largely by CMV exposure. The presence/absence analyses assumed that sequencing depth was roughly uniform across donors, and that assumption may not be true. Because HLA typing was unavailable for some donors at each locus, only the typed subset was used in association tests. Broadly in line with IMGT annotations, most TCR beta V segments showed up in productive rearrangements about 90% or about 30% of the time in an earlier analysis of about 500 of the donors. In the study, some 160 TCR beta chains were listed as associated with cytomegalovirus. Several of the top co-occurrence clusters appeared to be linked to parvovirus B19, influenza, CMV and Epstein-Barr virus, according to a later analysis. According to a later genetic analysis, donors in an Asian-associated ancestry cluster had fewer N-insertions in productive TCRs than the roughly 670-donor mean. A cluster of highly shared sequence variants was judged likely to represent a technical artifact of the sequencing pipeline. This cohort had only TCR beta chains sequenced, and the lack of alpha or paired-chain data limited which features could be detected. In a later analysis, the rate of TCR association differed among HLA loci, with DRB1 alleles having the most associated TCRs and HLA-C alleles having the fewest. A later analysis associated 15,000 to 20,000 TCR beta sequences with specific HLA alleles at a false discovery rate of 0.05. When HLA alleles, especially DR and DQ, strongly co-occurred, TCR associations were difficult to assign to individual alleles. Correlated functional status among segregating V segments might be attributable to linkage disequilibrium, but an unknown experimental factor could not be ruled out. The authors suggested that the approach could potentially be extended to other disease states and immunological phenotypes. A later genetic analysis associated a missense DCLRE1C variant with V-gene and J-gene trimming of TCR beta chains, and an independent cohort replicated the association. In both the original and validation cohorts, the classifier was reported to diagnose cytomegalovirus status with high specificity and sensitivity. The only immune exposure information available for the cohort was CMV serostatus. A later analysis found that HLA-associated TCR beta chains were more clonally expanded and had lower generation probabilities than equally common non-associated chains. Some IMGT-functional V segments, including TRBV6-2 and TRBV6-3, could not be distinguished by the 87-base-pair reads and were therefore excluded. A further reported finding was that TCR beta sequences accurately predicted the HLA-A and HLA-B alleles for most subjects in the first cohort. Most TCR sequences were seen in very few donors, while some public TCRs were found in many individuals.

CDR1 and CDR2 are drawn from the germline V gene (reference sequence): LNHDA, SQIVND. Trimming removed 4 bases from V and 0 bases from J; the gene matches leave 6 bases unexplained. The CDR3 spans 16 residues, from the cysteine through the phenylalanine. The read is trimmed to its CDR3 DNA, 48 bases read in frame from base 1. Library preparation was by the immunoSEQ multiplex PCR assay. For the multiplex PCR, a mixture combining 60 forward primers for TCR Vbeta segments and 13 reverse primers for TCR Jbeta segments was used. Amplification of the CDR3 region of rearranged TCR beta genes was performed with a multiplex PCR assay on genomic DNA. The Illumina HiSeq System was used to sequence the amplified TCR beta libraries as 87-base-pair reads. The authors processed their data as follows. Across the 700 or so repertoires, a later analysis counted roughly 84 million unique TCR beta chains, around 10 million of which were shared by at least two donors. Raw reads were error-corrected and collapsed into unique sequences with a nearest-neighbor algorithm that merged closely related sequences to remove PCR and sequencing errors. CDR3 sequences were aligned to IMGT reference sequences to assign V, D and J gene segments. Each retained sequence needed at least a six-nucleotide match to both a V gene segment and a J gene segment. A rearrangement was called productive if the CDR3 had no stop codons and remained in frame with V and J, and every other rearrangement was called non-productive. CDR3 was defined according to IMGT convention as the region running from the second conserved V-encoded cysteine to the conserved J-encoded phenylalanine. The earlier analysis of about 590 of the donors excluded sequences that lacked an unambiguous match to a single V gene segment. In an earlier analysis of some 590 of the donors, V segments were called functional above 56.7% productive rearrangements and were called segregating when the between-donor standard deviation exceeded 5%. To diagnose cytomegalovirus status from the catalog of TCR beta chain sequences, a statistical classification framework was built. In a later analysis, V and J genes were assigned by comparing TCR nucleotide sequences against IMGT/GENE-DB human TR gene sequences. In a later analysis, CDR3 sequences and most-parsimonious VDJ recombination scenarios were assigned using the TCRdist pipeline. In a later analysis, each TCR beta chain was defined by its CDR3 amino acid sequence together with its V-gene family, and reads without a unique V-gene family were excluded. In a later analysis, 500 to 700 highly shared, low-generation-probability nucleotide sequences were removed to address suspected cross-contamination and a sequencing artifact. A later analysis calculated a clonal expansion index for each public chain from normalized within-repertoire ranks of inferred template counts. In a later analysis, generation probabilities were computed using a VDJ recombination model fitted to out-of-frame rearrangements, and the results were checked against IGoR. In a later analysis, hypergeometric tests were used to score TCR-TCR, TCR-HLA and TCR-CMV co-occurrence, with a repertoire-size bias correction applied to TCR pairs. False discovery rates were estimated in a later analysis by permuting HLA or CMV assignments 20 times. A later analysis grouped co-occurring TCRs with DBSCAN, adding TCRdist sequence similarity when clustering within HLA-allele-positive subsets. Repertoires with fewer than 30,000 or more than 120,000 public chains were left out of co-occurrence clustering, as were a handful of repertoires with anomalous nucleotide sharing. TCRdb obtained this table from immuneACCESS and retained in-frame rearrangements with V and J assigned. These tables miss some clones; where compared with another copy, unresolved V genes account for less than half of the shortfall, and the remainder is unexplained. That table gives V, J and clone size, and the DNA gave D and trimming. This sample comprises some 100,000 clones, 65% to 80% of them detected only once. Less than 15% of the sample is held by the ten biggest clonotypes.

In total, around 600 healthy bone marrow donors made up the cohort. All cohort members were sampled while nominally healthy, although unrecorded immune exposures were likely present. The donor was CMV seropositive and was included in the group of 250 to 300 seropositive cohort members. Each donor provided a peripheral blood sample, and peripheral blood mononuclear cells were used for TCR beta sequencing. Genomic DNA was extracted from the blood cell samples with the Qiagen DNeasy Blood Extraction Kit. This TCR came from a woman in her 50s in good health and CMV-seropositive. The chain is assembled from TRBV19 and TRBJ2-1; TRBD2 matches 7 bases in the middle. Sequencing input: PBMCs. The CDR3 here reads CASSTGGGSSYNEQFF. The sequence in DNA is TGTGCCAGTAGTACTGGAGGCGGGAGCTCCTACAATGAGCAGTTCTTC.